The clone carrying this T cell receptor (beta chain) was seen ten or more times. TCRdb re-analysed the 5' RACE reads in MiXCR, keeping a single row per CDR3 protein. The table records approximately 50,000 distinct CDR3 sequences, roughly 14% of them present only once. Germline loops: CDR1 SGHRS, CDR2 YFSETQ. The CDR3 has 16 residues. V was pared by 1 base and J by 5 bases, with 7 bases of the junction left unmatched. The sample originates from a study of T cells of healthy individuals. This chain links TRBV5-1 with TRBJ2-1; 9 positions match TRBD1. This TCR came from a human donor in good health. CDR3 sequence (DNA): TGCGCCAGCAGCTTGCGGACAGGGGTTATCGACAATGAGCAGTTCTTC. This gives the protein CASSLRTGVIDNEQFF.